What follows is one T cell receptor (beta chain) and its context. This specimen includes other DNA sequences encoding the same CDR3. This CDR3 region has 12 residues. Trimming at V came to 5 bases and at J to 4 bases, leaving 2 bases not matched to a gene. Germline-derived CDR1 and CDR2 are MNHNY and SVGAGI (reference sequence). This entry belongs to a study of radiotherapy plus CTLA-4 blockade in lung cancer. Some clones are missing from TCRdb's copy, which holds only in-frame ones; the method was immunoSEQ multiplex PCR. The data contain about 48,000 clones, 86% of them singletons. The material was peripheral blood, obtained from a patient treated with radiotherapy plus ipilimumab. The J gene is TRBJ2-7, the V gene TRBV6-6; TRBD2 matches 7 bases. The TCR was taken from a human donor with non-small cell lung cancer that progressed on radiotherapy plus ipilimumab. Some clones in this sample may be carry-over from other donors' samples. DNA for the CDR3: TGTGCCAGCAGTCCGGGGGGTTACGAGCAGTACTTC. The encoded protein is CASSPGGYEQYF.